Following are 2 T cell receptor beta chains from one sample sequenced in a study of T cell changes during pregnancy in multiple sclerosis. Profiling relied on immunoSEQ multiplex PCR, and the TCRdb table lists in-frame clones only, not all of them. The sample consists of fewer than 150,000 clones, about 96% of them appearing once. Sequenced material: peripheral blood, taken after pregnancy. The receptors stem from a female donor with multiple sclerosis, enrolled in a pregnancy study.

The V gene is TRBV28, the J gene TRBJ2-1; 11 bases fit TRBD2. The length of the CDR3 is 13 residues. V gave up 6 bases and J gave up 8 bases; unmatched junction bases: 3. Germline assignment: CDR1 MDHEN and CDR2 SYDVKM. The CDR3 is CASRQLAGDEQFF. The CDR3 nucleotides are TGTGCCAGCAGGCAACTAGCGGGAGATGAGCAGTTCTTC.

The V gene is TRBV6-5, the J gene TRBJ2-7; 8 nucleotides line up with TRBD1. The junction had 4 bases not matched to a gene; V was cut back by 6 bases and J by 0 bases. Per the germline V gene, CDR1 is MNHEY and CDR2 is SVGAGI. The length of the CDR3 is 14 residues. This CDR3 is CASRRTGSSYEQYF. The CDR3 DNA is TGTGCCAGCAGGAGGACAGGGAGCTCCTACGAGCAGTACTTC.